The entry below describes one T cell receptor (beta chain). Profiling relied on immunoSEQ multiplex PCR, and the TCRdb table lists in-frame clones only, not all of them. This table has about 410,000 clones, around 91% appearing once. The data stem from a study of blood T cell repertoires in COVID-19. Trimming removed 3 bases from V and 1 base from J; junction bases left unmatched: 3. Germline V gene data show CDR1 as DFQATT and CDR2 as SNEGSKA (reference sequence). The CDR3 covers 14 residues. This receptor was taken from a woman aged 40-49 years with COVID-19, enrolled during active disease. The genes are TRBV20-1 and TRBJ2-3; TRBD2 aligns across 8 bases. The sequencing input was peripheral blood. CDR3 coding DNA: TGCAGTGCTAGTCGAGCGGGAGGCACAGATACGCAGTATTTT. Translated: CSASRAGGTDTQYF.